This is a list of T cell receptor beta chains from one sample in a study of T cells in Graves' hyperthyroidism and ophthalmopathy. MiXCR, run by TCRdb on the multiplex PCR reads, gives a single entry per CDR3 protein. Of 550,000 to 800,000 distinct CDR3 sequences listed, 15% to 20% were seen once; the top ten hold about a sixth. The sequencing sample was made of blood. Source of these receptors: a man aged 45-60 years with Graves' hyperthyroidism. CDR3s leave out the opening cysteine and the closing phenylalanine or tryptophan.

J gene: TRBJ1-3; V gene: TRBV7-6; CDR3 protein: ASSLFTGTQPGNTIY
J gene: TRBJ2-3; V gene: TRBV5-1; CDR3 protein: ASSSRLFPGTDTQY
J gene: TRBJ1-1; V gene: TRBV4-1; CDR3 protein: ASSQARGDTEAF
J gene: TRBJ1-6; V gene: TRBV19; CDR3 protein: ASTPTGGDSPLH
J gene: TRBJ1-6; V gene: TRBV5-4; CDR3 protein: ASSLERGDNSPLH
J gene: TRBJ2-1; V gene: TRBV20-1; CDR3 protein: SASPRLQAWNEQF
J gene: TRBJ1-2; V gene: TRBV18; CDR3 protein: ASSPGTGDT
J gene: TRBJ2-3; V gene: TRBV5-8; CDR3 protein: ASSLGDFGGFDTQY
J gene: TRBJ1-4; V gene: TRBV7-2; CDR3 protein: ASSHTREALF
J gene: TRBJ2-3; V gene: TRBV29-1; CDR3 protein: SVAVQGLTDTQY
J gene: TRBJ2-3; V gene: TRBV20-1; CDR3 protein: SAIKTGPLIVGDTQY
J gene: TRBJ1-2; V gene: TRBV7-9; CDR3 protein: ASSLPEYGYT
J gene: TRBJ1-1; V gene: TRBV28; CDR3 protein: ASSPGGVSYTEAF
J gene: TRBJ2-1; V gene: TRBV19; CDR3 protein: ASSGRVGKSYNEQF
J gene: TRBJ1-4; V gene: TRBV7-9; CDR3 protein: ASSLVEQAPNEKLF
J gene: TRBJ2-1; V gene: TRBV4-1; CDR3 protein: ASSQAGTGNYNEQF
J gene: TRBJ1-1; V gene: TRBV11-2; CDR3 protein: ASSLFPGLAANTEAF
J gene: TRBJ1-2; V gene: TRBV20-1; CDR3 protein: SASSGGALVVYGYT
J gene: TRBJ2-1; V gene: TRBV10-2; CDR3 protein: ASSEGWYNEQF
J gene: TRBJ1-1; V gene: TRBV28; CDR3 protein: ASKSGGRTEAF
J gene: TRBJ1-5; V gene: TRBV15; CDR3 protein: ATSRDQGWNQPQH
J gene: TRBJ2-2; V gene: TRBV11-2; CDR3 protein: ASSLAGINTGELF
J gene: TRBJ1-2; V gene: TRBV24-1; CDR3 protein: ATSDNRQGVYGYT
J gene: TRBJ2-7; V gene: TRBV6-1; CDR3 protein: ASRTGDLGYEQY
J gene: TRBJ2-3; V gene: TRBV6-2/TRBV6-3; CDR3 protein: ASSYNRDTDTQY
J gene: TRBJ2-5; V gene: TRBV30; CDR3 protein: AWGGGETQY
J gene: TRBJ2-1; V gene: TRBV20-1; CDR3 protein: SARDIAGGIYNEQF